This T cell receptor (beta chain) stems from a study of cytomegalovirus exposure and HLA in healthy donors. For the study at large: Among the roughly 400 donors who were genotyped, over 70% fell in the genetic ancestry cluster that is associated with self-reported Caucasian donors. Overall study results and limits: Through in vitro validation, three CMV-associated chains were shown to be specific for CMV antigens. Most TCR sequences were rare, but some public TCRs occurred in many donors.

Per the germline V gene, CDR1 is WNHNN and CDR2 is SYGVQD (reference sequence). There are 13 residues in the CDR3. The V gene lost 5 bases and the J gene lost 2 bases, with 9 bases spanning the gap. PCR primers comprised 60 Vbeta and 13 Jbeta primers. Here immunoSEQ multiplex PCR was the method, and the copy in TCRdb shows in-frame clones only, minus some. The table records about 160,000 clones, 85% of them present only once. Concerning this clone: What it binds is unknown.

The specimen sequenced was PBMCs. The J gene is TRBJ1-1, the V gene TRBV10-1; D possibly corresponds to TRBD1 (5 bases). The clonotype comes from a boy aged 2 to 9 in good health and CMV-seronegative. The CDR3 DNA follows: TGCGCCAGCAGTATTAGGGGCAACACTGAAGCTTTCTTT. Translated, it gives CASSIRGNTEAFF.